A selection of T cell receptor beta chains follows, all from one sample in a study of T cell clones after liver transplantation. Using immunoSEQ multiplex PCR, the repertoire was profiled, and TCRdb retains in-frame clones only, with some absent. The sample has 65,000 to 80,000 clones, roughly 85% seen once; the top ten hold 2.5% to 3.5%. The sample was CD4+ T cells from blood, taken at the 22-month timepoint. The receptors were sampled from a human patient who received a liver transplant. Some T cells may have come from the graft donor. The CDR3 runs from the conserved cysteine through the conserved F or W. A D gene is named only where the DNA matches it firmly. Only part of the rows carry a size: once, few, many, or a class if the clone is expanded.

D gene,clone size,V gene,J gene,CDR3 DNA,CDR3 protein
-,-,TRBV5-4,TRBJ2-3,TGTGCCAGCAGCTTGGAGGATATGGGGACAGATACGCAGTATTTT,CASSLEDMGTDTQYF
TRBD1,-,TRBV28,TRBJ1-4,TGTGCCAGCAGCCGAACACCGGGACAGCGGAATGAAAAACTGTTTTTT,CASSRTPGQRNEKLFF
TRBD2,few,TRBV27,TRBJ2-1,TGTGCCAGCAGTTTACTAGCGGGAGGGATGAGTGAGCAGTTCTTC,CASSLLAGGMSEQFF
-,-,TRBV7-3,TRBJ2-1,TGTGCCAGCAGCTTAACGCCAGGGCCTCCTGGCAATGAGCAGTTCTTC,CASSLTPGPPGNEQFF
TRBD2,-,TRBV18,TRBJ2-5,TGTGCCAGCTCACCCTCTGGGTATAGCGGGAGAACCCAGTACTTC,CASSPSGYSGRTQYF
-,-,TRBV10-3,TRBJ1-1,TGTGCCATCAGAGCAGATTTGAACACTGAAGCTTTCTTT,CAIRADLNTEAFF
-,-,TRBV6-1,TRBJ2-3,TGTGCCAGCAGTCCAACCCGGGCCCTAGATACGCAGTATTTT,CASSPTRALDTQYF
TRBD1,-,TRBV29-1,TRBJ1-5,TGCAGCGTTTCCGGGACAGGGAGCGGTCAGCCCCAGCATTTT,CSVSGTGSGQPQHF
-,-,TRBV9,TRBJ2-5,TGTGCCAGCAGCCGCGGACCGGCGAGGGAGACCCAGTACTTC,CASSRGPARETQYF
TRBD1,-,TRBV11-2,TRBJ1-6,TGTGCCAGCAGCTCGTTGACAGGGTATAGTTCACCCCTCCACTTT,CASSSLTGYSSPLHF
TRBD1,once,TRBV12-5,TRBJ1-4,TGTGCTAGTGGTTCAGGACAGGGGAGGAAACTGTTTTTT,CASGSGQGRKLFF
TRBD1,-,TRBV6-1,TRBJ1-2,TGTGCCAGCAGTGAAACAGGGGAGAGGGGCTACACCTTC,CASSETGERGYTF
TRBD1,-,TRBV19,TRBJ1-2,TGTGCCAGCGGGGGACAGGGAAGACGCGGCTACACCTTC,CASGGQGRRGYTF
-,-,TRBV5-6,TRBJ2-3,TGTGCCAGCAGCTTGGGTTTCAGCGTCCGCAGCGATACGCAGTATTTT,CASSLGFSVRSDTQYF
TRBD2,-,TRBV5-1,TRBJ2-3,TGCGCCAGCAGCCCGTCCGGGACTAGCGGGGGGGCCCCAGATACGCAGTATTTT,CASSPSGTSGGAPDTQYF
-,-,TRBV18,TRBJ1-2,TGTGCCAGCTCTCAACAGTCAGCTAACTATGGCTACACCTTC,CASSQQSANYGYTF
TRBD2,-,TRBV19,TRBJ2-5,TGTGCCAGTAGTACTAGCGGGAGGGAGACCCAGTACTTC,CASSTSGRETQYF
TRBD1,-,TRBV5-1,TRBJ2-5,TGCGCCAGCAGTTTTCGACAGGGGACCCAAGAGACCCAGTACTTC,CASSFRQGTQETQYF
-,-,TRBV7-2,TRBJ2-7,TGTGCCAGCAGCACCCGACAGGCTTACGAGCAGTACTTC,CASSTRQAYEQYF
-,-,TRBV7-2,TRBJ1-5,TGTGCCAGCAGCTTAGGAGAGAGGGGTCAGCCCCAGCATTTT,CASSLGERGQPQHF
TRBD1,-,TRBV9,TRBJ2-2,TGTGCCAGCAGCTCAACTAACAGGGGTACGACCGGGGAGCTGTTTTTT,CASSSTNRGTTGELFF
-,-,TRBV18,TRBJ2-6,TGTGCCAGCTCTCCAGCCCGCTCTGGGGCCAACGTCCTGACTTTC,CASSPARSGANVLTF
TRBD2,-,TRBV30,TRBJ2-1,TGTGCCTGGGGGATAGGGACTAGCAGAAACAATGAGCAGTTCTTC,CAWGIGTSRNNEQFF
-,-,TRBV14,TRBJ2-5,TGTGCCAGCAGCGGAAACCCGGGGGTCCCTACCCAGTACTTC,CASSGNPGVPTQYF
TRBD2,once,TRBV5-1,TRBJ2-1,TGCGCCAGCAGCTTTCTAGCGGGAGACTTCCTCTATGAGCAGTTCTTC,CASSFLAGDFLYEQFF
TRBD2,once,TRBV2,TRBJ2-1,TGTGCCAGCAATCCACTAGCGGGAGTCGTAAATGAGCAGTTCTTC,CASNPLAGVVNEQFF
TRBD1,-,TRBV29-1,TRBJ1-2,TGCAGCGTCGCCCTGGGACAGGGACACTATGGCTACACCTTC,CSVALGQGHYGYTF
TRBD1,few,TRBV2,TRBJ2-2,TGTGCCAGCAGCCAACGTCAGGGGGCGACCACCGGGGAGCTGTTTTTT,CASSQRQGATTGELFF
-,-,TRBV5-4,TRBJ2-7,TGTGCCAGCAGCCCCCCGAATTTGGGGCCCGACGAGCAGTACTTC,CASSPPNLGPDEQYF
-,-,TRBV5-6,TRBJ2-5,TGTGCCAGCAGCCCGGACATCTACGAGACCCAGTACTTC,CASSPDIYETQYF
-,once,TRBV19,TRBJ1-5,TGTGCCAGTAGCCCATCGGTAGATCAGCCCCAGCATTTT,CASSPSVDQPQHF
-,-,TRBV6-5,TRBJ1-2,TGTGCCAGCAGTTCCAGAGTAGACGGAAGCTACACCTTC,CASSSRVDGSYTF
TRBD1,-,TRBV12-5,TRBJ2-5,TGTGCTAGTGGTTTGGCACAGGGGGCGGTGGAGACCCAGTACTTC,CASGLAQGAVETQYF
-,-,TRBV2,TRBJ2-1,TGTGCCAGCAGTGAAGCCTCCCGCGAGCAGTTCTTC,CASSEASREQFF
-,-,TRBV19,TRBJ2-3,TGTGCCAGTACGGCCACGAGCACAGATACGCAGTATTTT,CASTATSTDTQYF
-,-,TRBV7-9,TRBJ1-6,TGTGCCAGCAGCTTAGGACTGCCTCCAGATTCACCCCTCCACTTT,CASSLGLPPDSPLHF
-,-,TRBV7-2,TRBJ1-2,TGTGCCAGCAGCTTGGCTCCAGACCAATATGGCTACACCTTC,CASSLAPDQYGYTF
-,-,TRBV27,TRBJ2-2,TGTGCCAGCAGTCAACAGGGAAGCGCGAACACCGGGGAGCTGTTTTTT,CASSQQGSANTGELFF
-,-,TRBV5-1,TRBJ2-7,TGCGCCAGCAGCTTGGCCGGCCAATCCACCTACGAGCAGTACTTC,CASSLAGQSTYEQYF
-,-,TRBV30,TRBJ1-1,TGTGCCTGGGCGGCGCAGTTGAACACTGAAGCTTTCTTT,CAWAAQLNTEAFF
TRBD1,-,TRBV30,TRBJ1-2,TGTGCCTGGACCGGGCAGGGGGCATTTTATGGCTACACCTTC,CAWTGQGAFYGYTF
-,-,TRBV7-2,TRBJ2-1,TGTGCCAGCAGCCCCCGCTGGGAGCAGTTCTTC,CASSPRWEQFF
-,few,TRBV27,TRBJ2-5,TGTGCCAGCAGTCCTCAGCCTGGACAGATCCAAGAGACCCAGTACTTC,CASSPQPGQIQETQYF
-,-,TRBV18,TRBJ1-1,TGTGCCAGCTCACAAAACGGCCTGAACACTGAAGCTTTCTTT,CASSQNGLNTEAFF
-,-,TRBV6-1,TRBJ2-1,TGTGCCAGCAGTGAACAGGCAGGGAGCAATGAGCAGTTCTTC,CASSEQAGSNEQFF
-,-,TRBV25-1,TRBJ2-3,TGTGCCAGCAGTCCCGCCCCGGCGGGCACAGATACGCAGTATTTT,CASSPAPAGTDTQYF
TRBD1,-,TRBV19,TRBJ1-2,TGTGCCAGTAGAGTCAGGGGACAGGGGGCGCATGGCTACACCTTC,CASRVRGQGAHGYTF
-,-,TRBV6-5,TRBJ1-5,TGTGCCAGCGGTAGAAGGGATAGCAATCAGCCCCAGCATTTT,CASGRRDSNQPQHF
TRBD1,few,TRBV28,TRBJ1-2,TGTGCCAGCAGGCCCCACCGGGACAGGGAGGGCTACACCTTC,CASRPHRDREGYTF
TRBD1,once,TRBV4-2,TRBJ1-2,TGTGCCAGCAGCCCCCCCGGGGACAGGGTTGATGGCTACACCTTC,CASSPPGDRVDGYTF
-,few,TRBV2,TRBJ2-5,TGTGCCAGCAGTGAAGCTGAGACCCAGTACTTC,CASSEAETQYF
-,-,TRBV7-2,TRBJ1-2,TGTGCCAGCAACACGGACGGACCATTAAACTATGGCTACACCTTC,CASNTDGPLNYGYTF
-,few,TRBV27,TRBJ2-5,TGTGCCAGCAGTTTATCGCCCCAAGAGACCCAGTACTTC,CASSLSPQETQYF
-,-,TRBV28,TRBJ1-3,TGTGCCAGCAGAGGGGACACCGGCAGAAACACCATATATTTT,CASRGDTGRNTIYF
TRBD1,-,TRBV5-1,TRBJ1-4,TGCGCCAGCAGCTTGACACCGGGACAGAATGAAAAACTGTTTTTT,CASSLTPGQNEKLFF